Presented here are 19 T cell receptor beta chains from one specimen sequenced in a study of response to subunit inactivated influenza vaccine. One entry per CDR3 protein, called by TCRdb with MiXCR from the RT-PCR reads. The repertoire consists of 400,000 to 550,000 distinct CDR3 sequences, with roughly 23% occurring once and the leading ten covering around 1.8%. The source material was CD4+ T cells sorted from PBMCs, sampled 4 to 6 days after vaccination. Receptors were obtained from a man in his forties or fifties who received an inactivated influenza vaccine.

This clonotype was seen a handful of times. The J gene is TRBJ2-7, the V gene TRBV18, with TRBD2 matching 8 bases. V lost 2 bases and J lost 5; bases outside the gene matches: 11. Germline CDR1 reads KGHSH; CDR2 reads LQKENI. CDR3 length equals 16 residues. CDR3 coding DNA: TGTGCCAGCTCACCAGATTCAGGACTAGCTGTCGACGAGCAGTACTTC. Translating it yields CASSPDSGLAVDEQYF.

This clonotype was counted between two and nine times. The rearrangement uses TRBV5-1 and TRBJ2-4; the match to TRBD2 covers 11 bases. The CDR3 spans 17 residues. Unmatched junction bases numbered 10, after V lost 0 bases and J lost 8 bases. Germline V lookup: CDR1 SGHRS, CDR2 YFSETQ. The CDR3 DNA sequence: TGCGCCAGCAGCTTGGTGGGTAGCGGGGGGGCCTTGGACATTCAGTACTTC. It is translated as CASSLVGSGGALDIQYF.

The chain has TRBV11-2 and TRBJ1-2, with unresolved D. Germline CDR1 is SGHAT and CDR2 is FQNNGV. Trimming stripped 0 bases from V and 4 bases from J, with 12 bases between. This CDR3 is 15 amino acids long. As DNA, the CDR3 is TGTGCCAGCAGCTTAGAACAGAAAACAACCTATGGCTACACCTTC. It is translated as CASSLEQKTTYGYTF.

The V call is TRBV20-1, the J call TRBJ1-5, with D maybe TRBD1 (5 bases). Trimming removed 0 bases at V and 4 bases at J, with 10 bases between. The CDR3 is 14 residues long. The germline V gene has CDR1 DFQATT and CDR2 SNEGSKA (reference sequence). The CDR3: CSARERGWNQPQHF. The CDR3 nucleotides read TGCAGTGCTAGAGAACGGGGCTGGAATCAGCCCCAGCATTTT.

The chain links TRBV11-2 to TRBJ2-1, with 7 positions matching TRBD2. The CDR3 sequence is 17 residues long. V lost 1 base and J lost 2; bases outside the gene matches: 8. CDR1 and CDR2 from the germline V gene are SGHAT and FQNNGV. The CDR3 protein is CASSLGATGGAYNEQFF. The CDR3 nucleotides read TGTGCCAGCAGCTTAGGAGCCACTGGGGGGGCCTACAATGAGCAGTTCTTC.

This clonotype occurred a few times. J is TRBJ2-3 and V is TRBV5-1; D call uncertain. There are 13 residues in the CDR3. The V and J ends lost 0 bases and 4 bases respectively, with 6 bases between them. CDR1 is SGHRS, CDR2 YFSETQ, per germline. CDR3 sequence: CASSLGDPDTQYF. The DNA of the CDR3 is TGCGCCAGCAGCTTGGGTGACCCAGATACGCAGTATTTT.

The chain employs TRBV12-3 or TRBV12-4 and TRBJ1-1; 9 positions agree with TRBD1. The CDR3 spans 15 residues. With 3 bases clipped from V and 4 bases from J, the junction kept 6 bases outside the gene matches. CDR3 sequence: CASSFTGTGSTEAFF. CDR3 DNA sequence: TGTGCCAGCAGTTTTACCGGGACAGGGTCCACTGAAGCTTTCTTT.

The CDR3 bases are TGTGCCAGCAGGACCAACAGGGGGCACCTTGAAATCGGGGAGCTGTTTTTT. This encodes CASRTNRGHLEIGELFF. V usage is TRBV12-3 or TRBV12-4 and J usage is TRBJ2-2, with 9 bases aligning to TRBD1. The CDR3 covers 17 residues. V was pared by 6 bases and J by 7 bases, with 15 bases of the junction left unmatched.

This clonotype showed up many times. The chain employs TRBV12-3 or TRBV12-4 and TRBJ2-7, with 7 nucleotides matching TRBD1. The CDR3 loop spans 13 amino acids. V shed 6 bases, J shed 3 bases, and the junction held 5 bases outside the gene matches. The DNA of the CDR3 is TGTGCCAGCAGCCCCCGACAGGGCTACGAGCAGTACTTC. Protein sequence: CASSPRQGYEQYF.

The gene calls are TRBV12-3 or TRBV12-4 and TRBJ2-1; the D gene is possibly TRBD2 (5 bases). This CDR3 spans 13 amino acids. The CDR3: CAAGGAVYNEQFF. The CDR3 DNA sequence: TGTGCAGCAGGTGGAGCGGTCTACAATGAGCAGTTCTTC.

This clonotype has just a few counts. V and J are TRBV2 and TRBJ2-2; D is unclear. The germline gives CDR1 SNHLY, CDR2 FYNNEI. The CDR3 runs to 13 residues. Trimming removed 3 bases from V and 4 bases from J, with 6 bases in between. The CDR3 region is CASSDGPTGELFF. Here the CDR3 DNA reads TGTGCCAGCAGTGACGGGCCCACCGGGGAGCTGTTTTTT.

The chain couples TRBV7-9 to TRBJ2-2; D unclear. The CDR3 is made up of 14 amino acids. V was shortened by 10 bases and J by 0 bases, with 12 bases between the two germline ends. The germline CDR1 and CDR2 sequences are SEHNR and FQNEAQ (reference sequence). The CDR3 sequence is CATPPGANTGELFF. The CDR3 coding sequence is TGTGCCACGCCGCCGGGCGCGAACACCGGGGAGCTGTTTTTT.

In DNA, the CDR3 is TGTGCCAGCAGTACCTCACGGGGAAGTGGCAGTCAGCCCCAGCATTTT. Translation gives CASSTSRGSGSQPQHF. This chain links TRBV7-2 with TRBJ1-5; no clear D. This CDR3 has 16 amino acids. Germline V gene lookup returns CDR1 SGHTA and CDR2 FQGNSA. V dropped 6 bases and J dropped 6 bases, with 21 bases sitting between them.

This sequence joins TRBV12-3 or TRBV12-4 and TRBJ2-5; D is unclear. The CDR3 has 13 residues. The V and J ends lost 1 base and 4 bases respectively, with 7 bases between them. CDR3 nucleotides: TGTGCCAGCAGTTTAGTAATGGGAGAGACCCAGTACTTC. The encoded protein is CASSLVMGETQYF.

This clonotype was observed once. The gene calls are TRBV6-5 and TRBJ1-2; TRBD1 is a possible D gene (6 bases). Trimming shortened V by 5 bases and J by 4 bases, and 8 bases separated the two germline ends. This CDR3 is built from 12 residues. CDR1 MNHEY and CDR2 SVGAGI come from the germline V gene. CDR3: CASSGTSYGYTF. DNA of the CDR3: TGTGCCAGCAGTGGGACATCCTATGGCTACACCTTC.

This clonotype was recorded many times. The rearrangement links TRBV12-3 or TRBV12-4 to TRBJ1-6; TRBD1 might be the D (5 bases). The germline V and J ends were trimmed by 5 bases and 9 bases, with 14 bases remaining between them. The CDR3 runs to 14 residues. The CDR3 DNA follows: TGTGCCAGCAGTCCTGGGGTCGGGGCTTCACCCCTCCACTTT. This encodes CASSPGVGASPLHF.

The J gene is TRBJ2-3, the V gene TRBV6-1; TRBD2 is a possible D gene (5 bases). Germline V CDR1 and CDR2: MNHNS, SASEGT. The CDR3 is 14 amino acids. The V gene lost 6 bases and the J gene lost 6 bases, with 16 bases spanning the gap. The chain's CDR3 is CASSRDLGPDTQYF. Here the CDR3 DNA reads TGTGCCAGCAGCCGGGATCTCGGGCCGGATACGCAGTATTTT.

V usage is TRBV12-3 or TRBV12-4 and J usage is TRBJ1-1; D is unresolved. The CDR3 sequence is 14 residues long. V lost 2 bases, J lost 2 bases, and 9 bases lay in between. The CDR3 loop is CASSLKATNTEAFF. The CDR3 bases are TGTGCCAGCAGTTTAAAGGCAACTAACACTGAAGCTTTCTTT.

The chain uses TRBV12-3 or TRBV12-4 and TRBJ2-4, with a weak D call TRBD2 (7 bases). The germline V and J ends were trimmed by 2 bases and 9 bases, with 14 bases remaining between them. The CDR3 runs 14 residues. CDR3: CASSLRGAEGIQYF. The DNA for the CDR3 is TGTGCCAGCAGTTTACGGGGGGCAGAGGGCATTCAGTACTTC.